This entry describes one TCR beta chain. Its antigen is still unknown. These data belong to a study of OX40 agonist ivuxolimab in advanced cancers. The CDR3 spans 12 residues. Trimming took off 1 base at V and 4 bases at J, with 3 bases between the two ends. The germline V gene encodes CDR1 KGHSH and CDR2 LQKENI. Sequencing was performed with immunoSEQ multiplex PCR; in TCRdb, only in-frame clones are kept and a portion is missing. The profile covers around 60,000 clones, with roughly 87% appearing a single time and over 2.5% taken by the ten largest. The study's findings and limits: Relative to CD4+ cells, CD8+ T cells on average had more expanded clones. Antigen specificity remained undetermined for the expanded peripheral T cells.

This chain links TRBV18 with TRBJ2-3; D is unresolved. Here the sequenced sample was CD4+ or CD8+ T cells sorted from blood, taken in a trial of the OX40 agonist ivuxolimab. This clonotype was obtained from an adult with an advanced solid tumor such as melanoma, head and neck, liver or kidney cancer. Here the CDR3 DNA reads TGTGCCAGCTCACCACAGGCAGATACGCAGTATTTT. Translated, it gives CASSPQADTQYF.